Below are 27 T cell receptor beta chains sequenced from a single sample in a study of T cells in Graves' hyperthyroidism and ophthalmopathy. Researchers amplified the TCR beta CDR3 regions from RNA transcripts. The HTBI primer set was used in a first-round RT-PCR of the TCR CDR3. TCRdb redid the calling of the multiplex PCR reads with MiXCR, one entry per CDR3 protein. Among fewer than 600,000 distinct CDR3 sequences listed, under 15% were seen once. Material for sequencing was blood. The receptor source for this set is a woman under 30 with Graves' hyperthyroidism.

This clonotype was recorded at least ten times. V and J are TRBV12-3 or TRBV12-4 and TRBJ1-5; tentative D call: TRBD1 (5 bases). V was clipped by 3 bases and J by 4 bases, with 16 bases between them. The CDR3 sequence is 16 residues long. The CDR3 is CASSFPLAGRNQPQHF. In DNA form, the CDR3 reads TGTGCCAGCAGTTTCCCATTAGCGGGGCGAAATCAGCCCCAGCATTTT.

Note on this clonotype: An end of the junction does not agree with germline; a read error may underlie this. The chain is built from TRBV6-5 and TRBJ2-7; 10 bases map to TRBD2. This CDR3 has 15 amino acids. Germline V lookup: CDR1 MNHEY, CDR2 SVGAGI. The CDR3: CASSSLAGASDEQYF. The DNA for the CDR3 is TGTGCCAGCAGTTCGCTAGCGGGAGCCTCCGACGAGCAGTACTTC.

The sample holds a few counts of this clonotype. The V call is TRBV10-3, the J call TRBJ2-1; a weak D match, TRBD2 (6 bases). The V and J ends lost 10 bases and 9 bases respectively, with 25 bases between them. CDR3 length: 15 residues. Germline CDR1 reads ENHRY; CDR2 reads SYGVKD. CDR3 sequence: CATSPRVGGTFEQFF. CDR3 sequence (DNA): TGTGCCACGTCTCCTCGGGTCGGCGGGACGTTTGAGCAGTTCTTC.

This clonotype was counted many times. The genes are TRBV10-3 and TRBJ2-1, with D uncertain. The CDR3 loop spans 14 amino acids. V was pared by 7 bases and J by 5 bases, with 15 bases between. Germline CDR1 reads ENHRY; CDR2 reads SYGVKD. In DNA, the CDR3 is TGTGCCATCATAGCAGAGCCCCTCGACAATGAGCAGTTCTTC. Translation gives CAIIAEPLDNEQFF.

A few counts support this clonotype. The V and J genes are TRBV10-3 and TRBJ2-7; D not certain. V was pared by 8 bases and J by 5 bases, with 10 bases between. From germline, CDR1 is ENHRY and CDR2 SYGVKD. The CDR3 has 11 amino acids. CDR3 sequence: CAIWARNEQYF. Here the CDR3 DNA reads TGTGCCATCTGGGCCCGAAACGAGCAGTACTTC.

This clonotype was picked up a small number of times. The chain has TRBV10-2 and TRBJ1-6; D is possibly TRBD1 (5 bases). This CDR3 is 14 amino acids long. CDR1 and CDR2 (germline): WSHSY, SAAADI. Trimming took 4 bases from V and 6 from J, leaving 10 bases between them. CDR3 DNA sequence: TGCGCCAGCAGTGGAACGAGGGGTAATTCACCCCTCCACTTT. This encodes CASSGTRGNSPLHF.

Comment on this clonotype: A read error is possible here, since a much larger clone lies one base away. CDR3 residues: CASTGAGTYNEQSF. CDR3 nucleotide sequence: TGTGCCAGCACTGGGGCGGGTACCTACAATGAGCAGTCCTTC. J is TRBJ2-1 and V is TRBV11-1, with D perhaps TRBD1 or TRBD2 (5 bases each). The CDR3 has 14 residues. CDR1 is SGHAT and CDR2 is FQDESV in the germline V gene (reference sequence). Filled out from reference TRBV11-1 and TRBJ2-1, the complete variable domain reads EAEVAQSPRYKITEKSQAVAFWCDPISGHATLYWYRQILGQGPELLVQFQDESVVDDSQLPKDRFSAERLKGVDSTLKIQPAELGDSAMYLCASTGAGTYNEQSFGPGTRLTVL.

The chain recombines TRBV5-6 with TRBJ2-1; 14 bases line up with TRBD2. Trimming removed 3 bases from V and 8 bases from J; junction bases left unmatched: 4. This CDR3 is built from 15 residues. Germline V lookup: CDR1 SGHDT, CDR2 YYEEEE. For the CDR3, the DNA is TGTGCCAGCAGCTATGGGACTAGCGGGAGCTATGAGCAGTTCTTC. Translated: CASSYGTSGSYEQFF.

This clonotype was detected many times. CDR3 residues: CASSVRSDRSSGNTIYF. Here the CDR3 DNA reads TGTGCCAGCAGCGTGAGGAGTGACAGGAGCTCTGGAAACACCATATATTTT. The chain combines TRBV9 with TRBJ1-3, with a weak D call TRBD1 (6 bases). This CDR3 has 17 residues. CDR1 SGDLS and CDR2 YYNGEE come from the germline V gene. The ends were cut back, 2 bases at V and 0 bases at J, with 15 bases in the middle.

In its sample, this clonotype was seen many times. The chain employs TRBV9 and TRBJ1-3; D is ambiguous. There are 13 residues in the CDR3. Trimming stripped 0 bases from V and 7 bases from J, with 8 bases between. Germline-derived CDR1 and CDR2 are SGDLS and YYNGEE. The CDR3 DNA is TGTGCCAGCAGCGTAGGCGGCGGGAACACCATATATTTT. It encodes CASSVGGGNTIYF. Using reference TRBV9 and TRBJ1-3 for the parts outside the CDR3, the full variable domain is DSGVTQTPKHLITATGQRVTLRCSPRSGDLSVYWYQQSLDQGLQFLIQYYNGEERAKGNILERFSAQQFPDLHSELNLSSLELGDSALYFCASSVGGGNTIYFGEGSWLTVV.

This clonotype was counted many times. The chain carries TRBV7-3 and TRBJ2-3, with 10 bases identical to TRBD2. CDR1 SGHTA and CDR2 FQGTGA come from the germline V gene. This CDR3 has 20 residues. After removal of 4 bases from V and 2 bases from J, the junction contained 18 bases not matched to a gene. The CDR3: CASSSPSAGGIFGITDTQYF. CDR3 coding DNA: TGTGCCAGCAGCTCCCCCTCAGCGGGAGGGATATTTGGGATCACAGATACGCAGTATTTT. The whole variable domain, remainder taken from reference TRBV7-3 and TRBJ2-3, is GAGVSQTPSNKVTEKGKYVELRCDPISGHTALYWYRQSLGQGPEFLIYFQGTGAADDSGLPNDRFFAVRPEGSVSTLKIQRTERGDSAVYLCASSSPSAGGIFGITDTQYFGPGTRLTVL.

The chain uses TRBV6-2 or TRBV6-3 and TRBJ2-1, with 7 bases that match TRBD1. Trimming took 0 bases from V and 8 from J; bases not matched to a gene: 7. The germline CDR1 and CDR2 sequences are MNHEY and SVGEGT. The CDR3 runs 15 residues. The CDR3 nucleotides read TGTGCCAGCAGTTACTCTGTCAGGGGGTCCGATGAGCAGTTCTTC. Its protein product is CASSYSVRGSDEQFF.

This clonotype was seen many times. V usage is TRBV12-3 or TRBV12-4 and J usage is TRBJ1-6; D may be TRBD1 (6 bases). CDR3 size: 15 residues. The V and J ends lost 3 bases and 7 bases respectively, with 13 bases between them. CDR3 in DNA: TGTGCCAGCAGTTTGGACAGTTCACGGAATTCACCCCTCCACTTT. It is translated as CASSLDSSRNSPLHF.

There are many counts of this clonotype. The chain combines TRBV5-1 with TRBJ2-3, with 9 bases that match TRBD2. Germline V CDR1 and CDR2: SGHRS, YFSETQ. V lost 0 bases to trimming and J lost 3 bases; unmatched junction nucleotides: 5. This CDR3 comprises 16 residues. CDR3: CASSLGWLAGTDTQYF. DNA for the CDR3: TGCGCCAGCAGCTTGGGATGGCTAGCGGGAACAGATACGCAGTATTTT.

This clonotype was seen ten or more times. The rearrangement uses TRBV5-5 and TRBJ1-1; possibly TRBD1 for D (5 bases). Trimming stripped 4 bases from V and 3 bases from J, with 13 bases between. This CDR3 is built from 14 residues. Looked up from germline, CDR1 is SGHKS and CDR2 is YYEKEE (reference sequence). CDR3 DNA sequence: TGTGCCAGCAGCACTTGGACGGGGGACACTGAAGCTTTCTTT. Protein sequence: CASSTWTGDTEAFF.

This clonotype was seen repeatedly, ten times or more. The V and J genes are TRBV12-3 or TRBV12-4 and TRBJ1-2; 10 bases fit TRBD1. The CDR3 is 14 amino acids. Losses at the gene ends were 4 bases for V and 6 bases for J; bases not matched to a gene: 5. In nucleotides, the CDR3 is TGTGCCAGCAGTTCTTGGACAGGGGGACATGGCTACACCTTC. Protein: CASSSWTGGHGYTF.

This clonotype was counted many times. This chain joins TRBV28 and TRBJ2-7; 10 bases agree with TRBD1. Losses at the gene ends were 5 bases for V and 6 bases for J; bases not matched to a gene: 10. Germline V gene sequence: CDR1 MDHEN, CDR2 SYDVKM. CDR3 length equals 15 residues. The CDR3 region is CASSPLRDRGPEQYF. Here the CDR3 DNA reads TGTGCCAGCAGTCCCCTCCGGGACAGGGGACCCGAGCAGTACTTC.

A note on this clonotype: No conserved phenylalanine or tryptophan ends this CDR3, so it is likely a read error. J is TRBJ1-1 and V is TRBV9, with D possibly TRBD1 on 6 matching bases. CDR1 SGDLS and CDR2 YYNGEE come from the germline V gene. The V gene lost 2 bases and the J gene lost 3 bases, with 11 bases spanning the gap. This CDR3 region has 14 residues. CDR3 in amino acids: CASSVNTGYTEAFL. The CDR3 DNA is TGTGCCAGCAGCGTTAATACAGGGTACACTGAAGCTTTCCTT.

The rearrangement joins TRBV20-1 to TRBJ1-2, with D maybe TRBD1 (5 bases). The CDR3 contains 12 residues. Germline CDR1 and CDR2: DFQATT and SNEGSKA (reference sequence). With 5 bases removed from V and 4 bases from J, the gap between germline ends came to 11 bases. CDR3 protein: CSAPGHVYGYTF. The CDR3 DNA is TGCAGTGCTCCTGGACACGTCTATGGCTACACCTTC.

This chain links TRBV12-3 or TRBV12-4 with TRBJ2-1, with 8 bases matching TRBD2. The CDR3 loop spans 14 amino acids. J lost 4 bases, V lost 6 bases, and 5 bases had no gene match. The CDR3 DNA is TGTGCCAGCAGCCAGCGGGGGTTATACAATGAGCAGTTCTTC. Translating it yields CASSQRGLYNEQFF.

The CDR3 DNA sequence: TGCAGTGCCGTTGGGGACAGCTACGAGCAGTACTTC. Protein sequence: CSAVGDSYEQYF. The chain uses TRBV20-1 and TRBJ2-7; TRBD1 aligns across 7 bases. The length of the CDR3 is 12 residues. V shed 6 bases, J shed 3 bases, and the junction held 5 bases outside the gene matches. In germline, CDR1 is DFQATT, CDR2 SNEGSKA (reference sequence).

The chain is built from TRBV9 and TRBJ1-5; possibly TRBD1 for D (5 bases). V lost 3 bases and J 5 bases, leaving 15 bases between the germline ends. Germline CDR1 reads SGDLS; CDR2 reads YYNGEE. The CDR3 is 15 amino acids. The CDR3 protein is CASSDGTGYDQPQHF. CDR3 coding DNA: TGTGCCAGCAGCGACGGAACAGGTTACGATCAGCCCCAGCATTTT.

In its sample, this clonotype was seen many times. The chain has TRBV6-1 and TRBJ1-2; D ambiguous. The CDR3 runs to 12 residues. Trimming stripped 8 bases from V and 4 bases from J, with 11 bases between. CDR1 MNHNS and CDR2 SASEGT come from the germline V gene. CDR3: CASGNGAYGYTF. The CDR3 DNA reads as TGTGCCAGCGGTAACGGCGCCTATGGCTACACCTTC.

The chain links TRBV20-1 to TRBJ1-2; D gene uncertain. This CDR3 contains 11 residues. The V end lost 0 bases, the J end lost 8 bases, and 7 bases lay between the germline ends. Germline CDR1 is DFQATT and CDR2 is SNEGSKA (reference sequence). CDR3 nucleotide sequence: TGCAGTGCTAGAGAGGAGTCAGGCTACACCTTC. The encoded protein is CSAREESGYTF.

This clonotype has a count of ten or more. This rearrangement joins TRBV29-1 to TRBJ1-1; D unclear. From germline, CDR1 is SQVTM and CDR2 ANQGSEA. CDR3 size: 12 residues. Trimming left V 3 bases short and J 3 bases short, with 8 bases between. Here the CDR3 reads CSVDQRDTEAFF. CDR3 coding DNA: TGCAGCGTTGATCAGAGGGACACTGAAGCTTTCTTT. The variable domain in full, completed from reference TRBV29-1 and TRBJ1-1, reads SAVISQKPSRDICQRGTSLTIQCQVDSQVTMMFWYRQQPGQSLTLIATANQGSEATYESGFVIDKFPISRPNLTFSTLTVSNMSPEDSSIYLCSVDQRDTEAFFGQGTRLTVV.

At least ten counts were recorded for this clonotype. The gene calls are TRBV7-9 and TRBJ2-1; 10 bases fit TRBD2. In germline, CDR1 is SEHNR, CDR2 FQNEAQ (reference sequence). CDR3 length: 16 amino acids. The J segment lost 6 bases and the V segment lost 1 base, leaving 6 bases of the junction unmatched. CDR3 in DNA: TGTGCCAGCAGCTTAGGGCCTAGCGGGAGCGTCAATGAGCAGTTCTTC. This translates into CASSLGPSGSVNEQFF. Variable domain in full (rest from reference TRBV7-9 and TRBJ2-1): DTGVSQNPRHKITKRGQNVTFRCDPISEHNRLYWYRQTLGQGPEFLTYFQNEAQLEKSRLLSDRFSAERPKGSFSTLEIQRTEQGDSAMYLCASSLGPSGSVNEQFFGPGTRLTVL.

In this sample, this clonotype turned up many times. The chain links TRBV12-3 or TRBV12-4 to TRBJ1-2; TRBD1 might be the D (5 bases). The CDR3 has 15 residues. Trimming removed 2 bases from V and 5 bases from J, with 15 bases in between. The CDR3: CASSLRGVQSYGYTF. In DNA form, the CDR3 reads TGTGCCAGCAGTTTACGGGGCGTCCAGTCTTATGGCTACACCTTC.